Below, 10 T cell receptor beta chains from the same sample are listed, as sequenced in a study of shared clonotypes between healthy human individuals. Measured with immunoSEQ multiplex PCR; TCRdb has only the in-frame clones, and not every one. The sample carries fewer than 2.5 million clones, over 85% recorded once. The sequenced material came from naive CD4+ T cells from PBMCs. As for subset: CD45RA+ positively selected. These receptor sequences come from a man aged 18 to 30 in good health. Some clones in this sample may be carry-over from other donors' samples.

The chain combines TRBV15 with TRBJ2-7; TRBD1 might be the D (5 bases). Trimming pared 1 base from V and 2 bases from J, leaving 6 bases between. The CDR3 spans 13 residues. Germline V gene lookup returns CDR1 LNHNV and CDR2 YYDKDF (reference sequence). The CDR3 region has the DNA TGTGCCACCAGCAGAGCAGGGCCCTACGAGCAGTACTTC. This translates into CATSRAGPYEQYF.

This clone has more than one count but fewer than ten. V and J are TRBV19 and TRBJ1-2; D is unresolved. The germline V and J ends were trimmed by 3 bases and 12 bases, with 17 bases remaining between them. The germline gives CDR1 LNHDA, CDR2 SQIVND (reference sequence). This CDR3 has 13 residues. The CDR3 is CASSIYVSRDHTF. In nucleotides, the CDR3 is TGTGCCAGTAGTATTTATGTCTCGAGGGATCACACCTTC.

The rearrangement uses TRBV7-3 and TRBJ2-2; 10 bases match TRBD1. CDR3 size: 15 residues. V gave up 11 bases and J gave up 3 bases; unmatched junction bases: 9. Per germline, CDR1 SGHTA and CDR2 FQGTGA. CDR3 DNA sequence: TGTGCCTCCAGGTGGGGGACAGGGGACACCGGGGAGCTGTTTTTT. This codes for CASRWGTGDTGELFF.

This chain uses TRBV5-1 with TRBJ2-2; 7 nucleotides agree with TRBD2. Trimming at V came to 1 base and at J to 4 bases, leaving 10 bases not matched to a gene. The CDR3 sequence is 17 residues long. Looked up from germline, CDR1 is SGHRS and CDR2 is YFSETQ. The CDR3, as DNA: TGCGCCAGCAGCTTGAGTGGGAGGGCCATCAGCACCGGGGAGCTGTTTTTT. Translating gives CASSLSGRAISTGELFF.

CDR3 bases: TGTGCCAGCAGTTACCGGGGACCGTACTACGAGCAGTACTTC. Translating gives CASSYRGPYYEQYF. The V and J genes are TRBV6-5 and TRBJ2-7; either TRBD1 or TRBD2 may supply D (5 bases each). Trimming left V 2 bases short and J 3 bases short, with 11 bases between. The CDR3 is 14 amino acids. Germline CDR1 is MNHEY and CDR2 is SVGAGI.

The rearrangement links TRBV11-3 to TRBJ2-5; 7 bases map to TRBD1. This CDR3 is 14 amino acids long. Trimming removed 5 bases from V and 3 bases from J; junction bases left unmatched: 6. Germline CDR1 SGHNT, CDR2 YENEEA. CDR3 amino acids: CASSPRTGEETQYF. Here the CDR3 DNA reads TGTGCCAGCAGCCCTAGGACAGGAGAAGAGACCCAGTACTTC.

CDR3 sequence (DNA): TGTGCCAGCAGCGAGCGGGAGGGCCGAGGAGCTACGCAGTATTTT. This encodes CASSEREGRGATQYF. The chain carries TRBV21-1 and TRBJ2-3; the listed D gene, TRBD2, was not tested against the DNA. TRBV21-1 is assigned pseudogene status. This CDR3 has 15 residues.

The chain employs TRBV6-6 and TRBJ1-1; D is uncertain. The CDR3 has 14 residues. Per the germline V gene, CDR1 is MNHNY and CDR2 is SVGAGI (reference sequence). V was clipped by 7 bases and J by 1 base, with 13 bases between them. CDR3 sequence: CASTRLGKNTEAFF. CDR3 sequence (DNA): TGTGCCAGCACCCGATTAGGGAAGAACACTGAAGCTTTCTTT.

The chain links TRBV29-1 to TRBJ2-2; D is undetermined. V lost 4 bases and J lost 7, with 13 bases in between. CDR1 and CDR2 (germline): SQVTM, ANQGSEA. CDR3 length: 13 amino acids. The DNA for the CDR3 is TGCAGCGTTGTGGGCCAGTTCGTCGGGGAGCTGTTTTTT. This codes for CSVVGQFVGELFF.

The chain couples TRBV5-1 to TRBJ1-1, with TRBD1 matching 9 bases. With V trimmed by 4 bases and J by 1 base, 5 bases remained unmatched. Per germline, CDR1 SGHRS and CDR2 YFSETQ. The CDR3 sequence is 15 residues long. CDR3 loop: CASSPTTGGNTEAFF. The CDR3 nucleotides read TGCGCCAGCAGCCCTACGACAGGGGGGAACACTGAAGCTTTCTTT.